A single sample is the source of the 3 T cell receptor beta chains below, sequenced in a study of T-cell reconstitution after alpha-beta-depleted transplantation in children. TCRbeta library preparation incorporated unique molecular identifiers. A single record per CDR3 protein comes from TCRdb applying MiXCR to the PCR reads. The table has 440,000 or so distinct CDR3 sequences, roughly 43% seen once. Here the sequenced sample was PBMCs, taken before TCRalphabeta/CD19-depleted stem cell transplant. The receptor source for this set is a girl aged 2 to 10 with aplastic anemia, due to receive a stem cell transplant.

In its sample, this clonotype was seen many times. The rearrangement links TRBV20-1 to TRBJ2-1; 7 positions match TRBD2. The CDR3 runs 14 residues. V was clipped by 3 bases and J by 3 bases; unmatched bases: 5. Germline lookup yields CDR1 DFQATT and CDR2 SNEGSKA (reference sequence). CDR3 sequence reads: CSARRDYLYNEQFF. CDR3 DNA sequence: TGCAGTGCTAGGCGGGACTACCTCTACAATGAGCAGTTCTTC.

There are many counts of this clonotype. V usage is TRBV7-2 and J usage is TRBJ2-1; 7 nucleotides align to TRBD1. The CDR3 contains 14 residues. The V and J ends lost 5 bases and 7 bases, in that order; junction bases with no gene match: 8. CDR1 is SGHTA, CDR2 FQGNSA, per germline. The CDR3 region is CASSPRRGRNEQFF. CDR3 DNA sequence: TGTGCCAGCAGCCCCAGAAGGGGGCGGAATGAGCAGTTCTTC.

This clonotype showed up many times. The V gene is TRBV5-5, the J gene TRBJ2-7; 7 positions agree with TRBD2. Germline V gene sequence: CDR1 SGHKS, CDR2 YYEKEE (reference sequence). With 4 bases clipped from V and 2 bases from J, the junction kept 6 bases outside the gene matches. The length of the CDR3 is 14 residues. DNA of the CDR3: TGTGCCAGCAGCGTGGCGGGGGACCCCTACGAGCAGTACTTC. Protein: CASSVAGDPYEQYF.